A selection of T cell receptor beta chains follows, all from one sample in a study of radiotherapy plus CTLA-4 blockade in lung cancer. Here immunoSEQ multiplex PCR was the method, and the copy in TCRdb shows in-frame clones only, minus some. The sample has about 82,000 clones, around 72% seen once. The specimen comprised peripheral blood, sampled from a patient treated with radiotherapy plus ipilimumab. These receptors all come from a human donor with non-small cell lung cancer that progressed on radiotherapy plus ipilimumab. Each CDR3 is given with its conserved first and last residue. A D gene is named only where the DNA matches it firmly. Expanded clones are given a class, and other clones once, few, many or no size at all.

CASSPRPSDTYEQYF	TGTGCCAGCTCACCACGGCCTAGCGATACCTACGAGCAGTACTTC	.	TRBV18	TRBJ2-7	.
CASRYNSGTEYGYTF	TGTGCCAGCAGATATAACTCCGGGACAGAATATGGCTACACCTTC	.	TRBV6-5	TRBJ1-2	TRBD1
CASTPVSGNTIYF	TGTGCCAGCACTCCGGTCTCTGGAAACACCATATATTTT	.	TRBV6-5	TRBJ1-3	.
CASSPSRGRTDTQYF	TGTGCCAGCTCGCCCTCCAGGGGGCGAACAGATACGCAGTATTTT	.	TRBV18	TRBJ2-3	TRBD1
CAWSLLGEQYF	TGTGCCTGGAGTCTCCTCGGAGAGCAGTACTTC	few	TRBV30	TRBJ2-7	.
CASSLGSNTEAFF	TGTGCCAGCAGCTTAGGGTCGAACACTGAAGCTTTCTTT	.	TRBV11-2	TRBJ1-1	.
CASSLPGTHPYEQYF	TGTGCCAGCAGTTTGCCCGGGACTCACCCCTACGAGCAGTACTTC	.	TRBV27	TRBJ2-7	.
CASRGTNYGYTF	TGTGCCAGCAGGGGGACCAACTATGGCTACACCTTC	.	TRBV6-1	TRBJ1-2	.
CASSPGQNTEAFF	TGTGCCAGCAGCCCCGGACAGAACACTGAAGCTTTCTTT	.	TRBV11-3	TRBJ1-1	.
CATSRTAPTDTQYF	TGTGCCACCAGCAGGACAGCACCCACAGATACGCAGTATTTT	.	TRBV15	TRBJ2-3	.
CASSPRAYNEQFF	TGTGCCAGCAGCCCTCGGGCCTACAATGAGCAGTTCTTC	.	TRBV9	TRBJ2-1	.
CASSLTYEQYF	TGTGCCAGCAGCCTGACCTACGAGCAGTACTTC	many	TRBV7-9	TRBJ2-7	.
CASSYRTGGVDGYTF	TGTGCCAGCAGTTATCGGACAGGGGGAGTCGATGGCTACACCTTC	once	TRBV6-6	TRBJ1-2	TRBD1
CASGGYEQYF	TGTGCCAGCGGAGGCTACGAGCAGTACTTC	.	TRBV6-1	TRBJ2-7	.
CATEAAKNTGELFF	TGTGCCACCGAGGCAGCCAAGAACACCGGGGAGCTGTTTTTT	.	TRBV15	TRBJ2-2	.
CASSVGYTEAFF	TGTGCCAGTTCGGTAGGGTACACTGAAGCTTTCTTT	.	TRBV19	TRBJ1-1	.
CASSSRNWGYEQYF	TGTGCCAGCAGTTCCCGGAACTGGGGCTACGAGCAGTACTTC	few	TRBV6-1	TRBJ2-7	.
CASSEGTLGTNEQFF	TGTGCCAGCAGCGAGGGGACCCTCGGTACAAATGAGCAGTTCTTC	.	TRBV9	TRBJ2-1	.
CASSYRLSGNTIYF	TGTGCCAGCTCTTACCGTCTCTCTGGAAACACCATATATTTT	.	TRBV9	TRBJ1-3	.
CASSRRYDEQYF	TGTGCCAGCTCACGCCGGTACGACGAGCAGTACTTC	.	TRBV18	TRBJ2-7	.
CASSWGYYNEQFF	TGTGCCAGCAGCTGGGGCTACTACAATGAGCAGTTCTTC	few	TRBV28	TRBJ2-1	.
CASRGTSGQQTQYF	TGTGCCAGCAGGGGCACTAGCGGCCAGCAGACCCAGTACTTC	.	TRBV28	TRBJ2-5	TRBD2
CASSVAPLHRDRANYGYTF	TGTGCCAGCAGCGTAGCCCCCCTCCACCGGGACAGGGCCAACTATGGCTACACCTTC	.	TRBV9	TRBJ1-2	TRBD1
CASSLSRKGRGSTGELFF	TGTGCCAGCAGCTTAAGTCGTAAGGGCAGGGGAAGCACCGGGGAGCTGTTTTTT	.	TRBV7-9	TRBJ2-2	.
CASSDGGRSSDTQYF	TGTGCCAGCAGTGACGGGGGTCGCTCCTCAGATACGCAGTATTTT	.	TRBV2	TRBJ2-3	.
CASSLRHRETQYF	TGTGCCAGCAGCTTGAGGCACCGGGAGACCCAGTACTTC	.	TRBV11-2	TRBJ2-5	.
CASSQDMGEGAHEQFF	TGCGCCAGCAGCCAAGATATGGGGGAGGGTGCCCATGAGCAGTTCTTC	.	TRBV4-1	TRBJ2-1	TRBD2
CASSQDSAGHTDTQYF	TGCGCCAGCAGCCAAGATAGCGCAGGCCACACAGATACGCAGTATTTT	.	TRBV4-3	TRBJ2-3	.
CASSQEGTTDTQYF	TGCGCCAGCAGCCAAGAGGGGACCACAGATACGCAGTATTTT	.	TRBV4-3	TRBJ2-3	.
CASSPPLDGNYGYTF	TGTGCCAGCAGTCCCCCATTGGACGGGAACTATGGCTACACCTTC	.	TRBV28	TRBJ1-2	.
CAISGSRAPSEAFF	TGTGCCATCAGTGGTTCTAGGGCCCCAAGTGAAGCTTTCTTT	.	TRBV10-3	TRBJ1-1	.
CASSLQGANTDTQYF	TGCGCCAGCAGCTTGCAGGGGGCCAACACAGATACGCAGTATTTT	.	TRBV5-1	TRBJ2-3	TRBD1
CAISPDRARNQPQHF	TGTGCCATCAGTCCAGACAGGGCCCGCAATCAGCCCCAGCATTTT	.	TRBV10-3	TRBJ1-5	TRBD1
CASTTSQGALADTQYF	TGTGCCAGCACCACTTCACAGGGGGCGTTGGCAGATACGCAGTATTTT	.	TRBV13	TRBJ2-3	TRBD1
CASSLTWNNEQFF	TGTGCCAGCAGCTTAACGTGGAACAATGAGCAGTTCTTC	.	TRBV7-3	TRBJ2-1	.
CAWSRDNNYGYTF	TGTGCCTGGAGTAGGGACAATAACTATGGCTACACCTTC	.	TRBV30	TRBJ1-2	.
CSVPPPDRLETQYF	TGCAGCGTTCCCCCTCCGGACAGGCTGGAGACCCAGTACTTC	.	TRBV29-1	TRBJ2-5	TRBD1
CASSLAGTGSGYTF	TGTGCCAGCAGCTTAGCGGGGACAGGGTCTGGCTACACCTTC	.	TRBV7-8	TRBJ1-2	TRBD1
CASSLGGPEAFF	TGTGCCAGCAGCTTAGGGGGCCCTGAAGCTTTCTTT	few	TRBV11-2	TRBJ1-1	.
CASSLDGTGPYGYTF	TGCGCCAGCAGCTTGGACGGGACAGGCCCCTATGGCTACACCTTC	.	TRBV5-1	TRBJ1-2	TRBD1
CASSEGPTCTGELFF	TGTGCCAGCAGCGAGGGACCCACTTGCACCGGGGAGCTGTTTTTT	.	TRBV9	TRBJ2-2	.